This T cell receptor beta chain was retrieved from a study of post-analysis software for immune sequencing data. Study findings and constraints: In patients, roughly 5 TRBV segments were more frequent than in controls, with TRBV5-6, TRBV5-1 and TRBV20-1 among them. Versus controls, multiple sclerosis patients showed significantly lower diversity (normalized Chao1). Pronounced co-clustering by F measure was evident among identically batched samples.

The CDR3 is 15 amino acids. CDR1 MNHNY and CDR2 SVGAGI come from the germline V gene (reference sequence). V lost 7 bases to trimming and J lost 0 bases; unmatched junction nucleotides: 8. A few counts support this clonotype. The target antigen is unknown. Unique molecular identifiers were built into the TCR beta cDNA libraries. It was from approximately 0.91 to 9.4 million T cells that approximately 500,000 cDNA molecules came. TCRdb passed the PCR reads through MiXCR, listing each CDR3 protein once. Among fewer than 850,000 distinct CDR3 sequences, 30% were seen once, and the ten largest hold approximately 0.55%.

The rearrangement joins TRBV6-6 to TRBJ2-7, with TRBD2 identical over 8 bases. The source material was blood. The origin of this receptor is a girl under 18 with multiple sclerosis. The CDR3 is CASTHLSGGSYEQYF. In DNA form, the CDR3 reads TGTGCCAGCACCCATCTGAGCGGGGGCTCCTACGAGCAGTACTTC.